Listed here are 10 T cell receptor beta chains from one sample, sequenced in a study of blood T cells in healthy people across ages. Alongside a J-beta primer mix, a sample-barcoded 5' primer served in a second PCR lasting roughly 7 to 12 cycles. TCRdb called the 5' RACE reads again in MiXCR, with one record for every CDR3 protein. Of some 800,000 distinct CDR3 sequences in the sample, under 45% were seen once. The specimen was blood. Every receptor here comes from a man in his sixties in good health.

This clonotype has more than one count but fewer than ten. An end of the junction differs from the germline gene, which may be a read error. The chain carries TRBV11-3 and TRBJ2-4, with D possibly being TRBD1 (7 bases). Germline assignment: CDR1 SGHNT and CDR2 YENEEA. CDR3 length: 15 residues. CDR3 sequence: CASSPRDRAINIQYF. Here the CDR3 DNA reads TGTGCCAGCAGCCCGCGGGACAGAGCCATAAACATTCAGTACTTC.

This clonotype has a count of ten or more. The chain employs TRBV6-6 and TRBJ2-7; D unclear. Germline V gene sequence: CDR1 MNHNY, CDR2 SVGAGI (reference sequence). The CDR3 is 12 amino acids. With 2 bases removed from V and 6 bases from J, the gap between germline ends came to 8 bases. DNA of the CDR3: TGTGCCAGCAGTTACGATACGGGCGAGCAGTACTTC. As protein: CASSYDTGEQYF.

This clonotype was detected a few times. For the CDR3, the DNA is TGTGCCAGCAGTTACTCAAGGACAGGGAATGAAAAACTGTTTTTT. Translation: CASSYSRTGNEKLFF. The V gene is TRBV6-5, the J gene TRBJ1-4; TRBD1 aligns across 8 bases. Germline V CDR1 and CDR2: MNHEY, SVGAGI. The CDR3 is 15 amino acids. V shed 0 bases, J shed 5 bases, and the junction held 2 bases outside the gene matches.

CDR3 coding DNA: TGTGCCAGCAGCTTAGTTACAGGGGCCCGCGTAGATACGCAGTATTTT. This translates into CASSLVTGARVDTQYF. The rearrangement uses TRBV11-3 and TRBJ2-3; 7 positions match TRBD1. Trimming took 1 base from V and 5 from J; bases not matched to a gene: 9. CDR1 and CDR2 from the germline V gene are SGHNT and YENEEA. This CDR3 region has 16 residues.

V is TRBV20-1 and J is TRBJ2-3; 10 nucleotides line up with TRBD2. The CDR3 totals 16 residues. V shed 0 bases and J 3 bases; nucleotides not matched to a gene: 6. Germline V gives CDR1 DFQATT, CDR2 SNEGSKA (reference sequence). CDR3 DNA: TGCAGTGCTAGAGATCTACTAGCGGGGACTACAGATACGCAGTATTTT. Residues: CSARDLLAGTTDTQYF.

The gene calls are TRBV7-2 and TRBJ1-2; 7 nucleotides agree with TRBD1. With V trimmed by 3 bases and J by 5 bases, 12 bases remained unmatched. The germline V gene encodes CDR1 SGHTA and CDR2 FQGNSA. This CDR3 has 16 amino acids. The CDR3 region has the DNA TGTGCCAGCAGCTTGGGTACTCGACAGGGCGGGTATGGCTACACCTTC. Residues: CASSLGTRQGGYGYTF.

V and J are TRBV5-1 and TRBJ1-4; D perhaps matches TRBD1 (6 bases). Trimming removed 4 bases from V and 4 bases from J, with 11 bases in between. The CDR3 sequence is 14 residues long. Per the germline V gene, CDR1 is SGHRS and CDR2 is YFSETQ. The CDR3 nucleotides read TGCGCCAGCAGCGGAGGGGGGTATAATGAAAAACTGTTTTTT. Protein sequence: CASSGGGYNEKLFF.

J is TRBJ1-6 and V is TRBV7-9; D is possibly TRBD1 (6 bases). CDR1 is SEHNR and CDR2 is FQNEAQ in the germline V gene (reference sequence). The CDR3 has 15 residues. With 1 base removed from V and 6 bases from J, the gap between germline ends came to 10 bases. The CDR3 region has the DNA TGTGCCAGCAGCTTAGGGACAGCGATTAATTCACCCCTCCACTTT. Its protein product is CASSLGTAINSPLHF. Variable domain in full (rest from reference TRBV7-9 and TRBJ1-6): DTGVSQNPRHKITKRGQNVTFRCDPISEHNRLYWYRQTLGQGPEFLTYFQNEAQLEKSRLLSDRFSAERPKGSFSTLEIQRTEQGDSAMYLCASSLGTAINSPLHFGNGTRLTVT.

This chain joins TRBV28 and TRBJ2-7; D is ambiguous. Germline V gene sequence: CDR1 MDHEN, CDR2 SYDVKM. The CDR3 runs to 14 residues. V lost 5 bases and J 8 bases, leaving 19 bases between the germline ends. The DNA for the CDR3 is TGTGCCAGCAGTGGCAGCTACCCACCGTGGCAGCAGTACTTC. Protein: CASSGSYPPWQQYF.

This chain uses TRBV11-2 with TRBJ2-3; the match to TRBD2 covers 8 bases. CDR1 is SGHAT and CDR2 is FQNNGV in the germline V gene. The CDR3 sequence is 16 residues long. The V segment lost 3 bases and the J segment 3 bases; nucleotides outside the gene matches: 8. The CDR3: CASSFYFSGVTDTQYF. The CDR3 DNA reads TGTGCCAGCAGCTTCTATTTTAGCGGGGTTACAGATACGCAGTATTTT.